This T cell receptor (beta chain) was captured by sequencing in a study of cytomegalovirus exposure and HLA in healthy donors. Study conclusions and caveats: A prior analysis recorded that most TCR beta V segments were productive about 87% or about 30% of the time.

The PCR used 60 Vbeta and 13 Jbeta primers. Assay: immunoSEQ multiplex PCR; the TCRdb copy retains only in-frame clones and omits some. This sample yields about 120,000 clones, of which 81% are seen a single time; 3% to 5% belongs to the top ten. Turning to this clone: Antigen unknown.

Trimming removed 6 bases at V and 4 bases at J, with 11 bases between. This CDR3 has 13 amino acids. Germline loops: CDR1 MRHNA, CDR2 SNTAGT. Sample: PBMCs. The V and J genes are TRBV6-4 and TRBJ2-3; weak D call: TRBD1 (5 bases). This receptor was identified in a woman aged 25 to 45 in good health and CMV-seronegative. The CDR3, as DNA: TGTGCCAGCAGCGACCAAGGGGCAGATACGCAGTATTTT. This encodes CASSDQGADTQYF.